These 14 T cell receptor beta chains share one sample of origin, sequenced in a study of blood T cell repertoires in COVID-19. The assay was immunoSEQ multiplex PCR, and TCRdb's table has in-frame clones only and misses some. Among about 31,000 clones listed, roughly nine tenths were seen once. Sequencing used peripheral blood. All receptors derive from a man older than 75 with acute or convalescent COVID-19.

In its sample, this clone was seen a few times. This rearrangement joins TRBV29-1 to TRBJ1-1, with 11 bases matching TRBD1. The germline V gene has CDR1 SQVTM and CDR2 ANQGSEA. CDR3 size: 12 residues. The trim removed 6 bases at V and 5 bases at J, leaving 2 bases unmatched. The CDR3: CSVDRGRTEAFF. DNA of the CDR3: TGCAGCGTGGACAGGGGGCGGACTGAAGCTTTCTTT. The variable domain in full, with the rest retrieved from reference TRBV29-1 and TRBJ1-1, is SAVISQKPSRDICQRGTSLTIQCQVDSQVTMMFWYRQQPGQSLTLIATANQGSEATYESGFVIDKFPISRPNLTFSTLTVSNMSPEDSSIYLCSVDRGRTEAFFGQGTRLTVV.

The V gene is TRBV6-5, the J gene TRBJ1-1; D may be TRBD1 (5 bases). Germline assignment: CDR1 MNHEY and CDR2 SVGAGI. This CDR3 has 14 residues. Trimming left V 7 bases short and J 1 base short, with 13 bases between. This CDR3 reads CASNPGRGNTEAFF. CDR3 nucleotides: TGTGCCAGCAACCCGGGGAGGGGGAACACTGAAGCTTTCTTT.

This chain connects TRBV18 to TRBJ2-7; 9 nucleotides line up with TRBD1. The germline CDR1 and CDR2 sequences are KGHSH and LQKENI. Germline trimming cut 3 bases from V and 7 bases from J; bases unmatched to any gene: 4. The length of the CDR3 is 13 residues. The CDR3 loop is CASSPGTGNEQYF. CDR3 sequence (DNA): TGTGCCAGCTCACCGGGGACAGGGAATGAGCAGTACTTC.

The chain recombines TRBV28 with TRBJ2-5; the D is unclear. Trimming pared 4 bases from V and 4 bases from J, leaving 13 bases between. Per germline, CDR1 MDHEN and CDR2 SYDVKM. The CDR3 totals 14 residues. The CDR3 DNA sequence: TGTGCCAGCAGTTCCTCCGCTCTAAGAGAGACCCAGTACTTC. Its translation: CASSSSALRETQYF.

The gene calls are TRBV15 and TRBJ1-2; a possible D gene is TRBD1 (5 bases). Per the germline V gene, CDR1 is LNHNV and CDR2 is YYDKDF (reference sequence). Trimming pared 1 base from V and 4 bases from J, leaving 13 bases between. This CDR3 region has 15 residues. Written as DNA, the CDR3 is TGTGCCACCAGCAGAGGAAGCAGGGTGGGCTATGGCTACACCTTC. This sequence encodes CATSRGSRVGYGYTF.

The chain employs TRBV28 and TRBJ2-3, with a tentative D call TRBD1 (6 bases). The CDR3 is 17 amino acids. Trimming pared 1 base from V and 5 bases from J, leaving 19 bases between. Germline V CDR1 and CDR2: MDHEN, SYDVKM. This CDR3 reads CASSLYRQAQGVDTQYF. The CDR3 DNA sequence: TGTGCCAGCAGTTTATACCGACAGGCACAGGGCGTAGATACGCAGTATTTT.

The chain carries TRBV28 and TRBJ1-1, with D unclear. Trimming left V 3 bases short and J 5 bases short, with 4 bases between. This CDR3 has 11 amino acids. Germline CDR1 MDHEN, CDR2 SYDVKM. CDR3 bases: TGTGCCAGCAGTTTTCTTACTGAAGCTTTCTTT. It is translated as CASSFLTEAFF.

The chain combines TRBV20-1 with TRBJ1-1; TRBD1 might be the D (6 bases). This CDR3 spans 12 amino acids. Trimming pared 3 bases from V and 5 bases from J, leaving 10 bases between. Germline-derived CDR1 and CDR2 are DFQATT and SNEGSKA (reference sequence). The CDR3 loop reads CSASYRVTEAFF. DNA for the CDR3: TGCAGTGCTAGTTACAGGGTAACTGAAGCTTTCTTT.

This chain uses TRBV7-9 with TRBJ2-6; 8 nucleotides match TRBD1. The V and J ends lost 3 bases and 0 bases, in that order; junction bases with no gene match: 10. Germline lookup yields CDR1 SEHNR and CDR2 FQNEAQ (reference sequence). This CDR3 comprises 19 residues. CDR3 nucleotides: TGTGCCAGCAGCTTGTATCGTAGGACAGGGAACTCTGGGGCCAACGTCCTGACTTTC. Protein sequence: CASSLYRRTGNSGANVLTF.

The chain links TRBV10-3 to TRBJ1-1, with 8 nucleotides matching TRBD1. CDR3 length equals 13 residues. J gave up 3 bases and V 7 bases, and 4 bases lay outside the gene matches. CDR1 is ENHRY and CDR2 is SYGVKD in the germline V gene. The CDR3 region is CAITRQGYTEAFF. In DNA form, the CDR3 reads TGTGCCATCACCAGACAGGGGTACACTGAAGCTTTCTTT.

The DNA of the CDR3 is TGTGCCAGCAGCTTCCCCAGGGGTAGCGGGGTGACAGATACGCAGTATTTT. It is translated as CASSFPRGSGVTDTQYF. V and J are TRBV5-6 and TRBJ2-3, with TRBD2 matching over 8 bases. V was clipped by 2 bases and J by 3 bases; unmatched bases: 11. CDR1 SGHDT and CDR2 YYEEEE come from the germline V gene. This CDR3 comprises 17 residues.

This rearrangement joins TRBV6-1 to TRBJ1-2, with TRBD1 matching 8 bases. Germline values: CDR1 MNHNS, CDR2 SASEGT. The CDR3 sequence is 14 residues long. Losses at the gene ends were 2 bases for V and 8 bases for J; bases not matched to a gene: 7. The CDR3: CASSESDRAYGYTF. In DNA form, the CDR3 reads TGTGCCAGCAGTGAATCGGACAGGGCGTACGGCTACACCTTC.

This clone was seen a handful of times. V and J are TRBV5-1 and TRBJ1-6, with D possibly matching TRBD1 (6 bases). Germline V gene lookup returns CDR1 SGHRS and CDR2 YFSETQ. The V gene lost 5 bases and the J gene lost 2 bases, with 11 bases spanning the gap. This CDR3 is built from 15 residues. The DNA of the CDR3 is TGCGCCAGCAGGCAGGGGTCGGCCTATAATTCACCCCTCCACTTT. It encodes CASRQGSAYNSPLHF.

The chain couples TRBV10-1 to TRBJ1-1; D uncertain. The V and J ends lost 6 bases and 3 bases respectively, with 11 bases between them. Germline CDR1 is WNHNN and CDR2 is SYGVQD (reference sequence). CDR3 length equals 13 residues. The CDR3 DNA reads TGCGCCAGCAGCTTAGACACTTACACTGAAGCTTTCTTT. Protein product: CASSLDTYTEAFF.